A single count supports the clone carrying this T cell receptor (beta chain). Its antigen is not identified. These data belong to a study of Ad26.COV2.S vaccination and SARS-CoV-2 variants. Whole-study results and caveats: Spike-specific TCR breadth in vaccine recipients exceeded that seen in placebo recipients.

Treatment reported: 15 to 20 received Ad26.COV2.S at low or high dose, single or two shots; 5 received placebo; per-sample allocation not given. Collection of the samples took place on day 63 after the first injection of vaccine or placebo. Profiled with immunoSEQ multiplex PCR; TCRdb holds only in-frame clones, not every one. The top ten clones hold more than 1.5% of a sample with fewer than 400,000 clones, just over 85% of them seen once. This CDR3 is built from 13 residues. Trimming took 7 bases from V and 4 from J, leaving 16 bases between them. In germline, CDR1 is GTSNPN, CDR2 SVGIG (reference sequence).

Sequencing was performed on peripheral blood, taken in a trial of Ad26.COV2.S vaccine versus placebo. The sequence derives from a person aged 18-60 years who received the Ad26.COV2.S COVID-19 vaccine or a placebo. The chain is built from TRBV30 and TRBJ1-1; D gene ambiguous. DNA for the CDR3: TGTGCCTCGCTTCCCTATCGGGTCACTGAAGCTTTCTTT. Protein: CASLPYRVTEAFF.